The T cell receptor beta chain described here comes from a study of T-cell reconstitution after alpha-beta-depleted transplantation in children. V gave up 7 bases and J gave up 8 bases, with 10 bases separating them. CDR1 and CDR2 (germline): KGHDR, SFDVKD. There are 11 residues in the CDR3. A library of TCRbeta sequences, prepared with unique molecular identifiers, was generated. TCRdb redid the calling of the PCR reads with MiXCR, one entry per CDR3 protein. The sample lists roughly 500,000 distinct CDR3 sequences, about 18% seen once, with about 3.1% in the top ten. This receptor was obtained from a human donor who donated a stem cell graft to a child with acute lymphoblastic leukemia. The chain links TRBV24-1 to TRBJ2-5; D call uncertain. Sequenced here: PBMCs from the stem cell graft donor, sampled from the stem cell graft. The CDR3 DNA reads TGTGCCACCAGAGGCATCCTAACCCAGTACTTC. Its protein product is CATRGILTQYF.